These 29 T cell receptor beta chains came from one sample sequenced in a study of monozygotic twins with inflammatory bowel disease. TCRdb reprocessed the 5' RACE reads and reports one entry per CDR3 protein, with no DNA. The sample totals roughly 330,000 distinct CDR3 sequences. The sample taken for sequencing was blood. The receptors were sampled from a human donor with ulcerative colitis or Crohn's disease, or a healthy co-twin of an affected twin (not recorded which).

The V gene is TRBV29-1, the J gene TRBJ1-3. The CDR3 consists of 14 residues. CDR1 is SQVTM, CDR2 ANQGSEA, per germline. This CDR3 reads CSVAPDSSGNTIYF.

The chain uses TRBV29-1 and TRBJ2-5; TCRdb's D call of TRBD2 is untestable without DNA. The CDR3 is made up of 13 amino acids. Per germline, CDR1 SQVTM and CDR2 ANQGSEA. The CDR3 spells CSVEGGPTGTQYF.

The rearrangement joins TRBV6-1 to TRBJ2-1; TCRdb names TRBD1, which stays unverified in the absence of DNA. CDR1 and CDR2 from the germline V gene are MNHNS and SASEGT. This CDR3 has 18 amino acids. CDR3 loop: CASSEPYTLQGAAHEQFF.

The rearrangement links TRBV12-3 or TRBV12-4 to TRBJ2-2; the TCRdb D gene call, TRBD1, has no DNA to confirm it. This CDR3 is 14 amino acids long. The CDR3 protein is CASRPGQGSGELFF.

V usage is TRBV5-1 and J usage is TRBJ2-4; absent DNA, TCRdb's TRBD1 call cannot be checked. Germline V gene sequence: CDR1 SGHRS, CDR2 YFSETQ. CDR3 length: 15 residues. CDR3 residues: CASSYITGTANIQYF.

The chain is built from TRBV29-1 and TRBJ2-1; TCRdb gives TRBD2 as the D gene, but with no DNA this cannot be confirmed. There are 13 residues in the CDR3. The germline CDR1 and CDR2 sequences are SQVTM and ANQGSEA. CDR3 sequence: CSVERDSSWGQFF.

The rearrangement links TRBV7-9 to TRBJ1-1; there is no DNA to check the TCRdb D call of TRBD1. Germline assignment: CDR1 SEHNR and CDR2 FQNEAQ (reference sequence). CDR3 size: 14 residues. The CDR3 region is CASSSDRAYTEAFF.

This chain uses TRBV10-3 with TRBJ2-7; TCRdb indicates TRBD2, and absent DNA this call remains unverified. The CDR3 is 13 amino acids. CDR1 ENHRY and CDR2 SYGVKD come from the germline V gene. The CDR3 spells CATGPNEGGEQYF.

The chain couples TRBV6-1 to TRBJ2-5; the D gene TCRdb calls, TRBD1, cannot be checked with no DNA. The CDR3 loop spans 15 amino acids. The germline V gene encodes CDR1 MNHNS and CDR2 SASEGT. CDR3: CASSEGPGAWETQYF.

V gene TRBV10-3 combines with J gene TRBJ2-3. CDR1 ENHRY and CDR2 SYGVKD come from the germline V gene. The CDR3 spans 15 residues. The CDR3: CAISELDLDTDTQYF.

The J gene is TRBJ1-6, the V gene TRBV20-1. CDR1 and CDR2 (germline): DFQATT, SNEGSKA (reference sequence). The CDR3 runs to 14 residues. CDR3: CSAPDSSYNSPLHF.

This chain connects TRBV28 to TRBJ2-1; TCRdb lists TRBD2, though no DNA is available to test this call. Germline CDR1 MDHEN, CDR2 SYDVKM. This CDR3 comprises 16 residues. This CDR3 reads CASSWGEGGPYNEQFF.

The chain couples TRBV9 to TRBJ2-1; TCRdb outputs TRBD1, but without DNA this stays unchecked. The germline gives CDR1 SGDLS, CDR2 YYNGEE. This CDR3 comprises 15 residues. CDR3 sequence reads: CASSLRDRGYNEQFF.

The chain's CDR3 is CASSTLGVGANVLTF. The rearrangement links TRBV5-1 to TRBJ2-6. Germline V gene data show CDR1 as SGHRS and CDR2 as YFSETQ. CDR3 length: 15 residues.

The V gene is TRBV5-4, the J gene TRBJ1-1; absent DNA, TCRdb's TRBD1 call cannot be checked. The CDR3 totals 14 residues. From germline, CDR1 is SGHNT and CDR2 YYREEE (reference sequence). CDR3 amino acids: CASSLRDGNTEAFF.

The CDR3 reads CASSRNGNTDTQYF. The gene calls are TRBV5-1 and TRBJ2-3. The length of the CDR3 is 14 residues. From germline, CDR1 is SGHRS and CDR2 YFSETQ.

The chain is built from TRBV12-3 or TRBV12-4 and TRBJ1-2; TCRdb's D call, TRBD1, is unchecked because there is no DNA. The CDR3 contains 14 residues. The CDR3 reads CASSFGTGYHGYTF.

This rearrangement joins TRBV29-1 to TRBJ2-5; lacking DNA, the TRBD1 call made by TCRdb goes unchecked. The CDR3 has 13 amino acids. Per the germline V gene, CDR1 is SQVTM and CDR2 is ANQGSEA. CDR3 protein: CSAGDRKEWTQYF.

The V gene is TRBV4-3, the J gene TRBJ1-2; lacking DNA, the TRBD1 call made by TCRdb goes unchecked. CDR1 LGHNA and CDR2 YSLEER come from the germline V gene. CDR3 size: 15 residues. CDR3 in amino acids: CASSQERRGLYGYTF.

The gene calls are TRBV28 and TRBJ2-2; TCRdb designates TRBD2, a call that cannot be tested without DNA. Germline V gene data show CDR1 as MDHEN and CDR2 as SYDVKM. This CDR3 is 16 amino acids long. CDR3 sequence: CASSPREVENTGELFF.

The chain joins TRBV20-1 to TRBJ2-7; there is no DNA to check the TCRdb D call of TRBD1. The CDR3 is 15 amino acids. Germline CDR1 DFQATT, CDR2 SNEGSKA (reference sequence). This CDR3 is CSANRRDRDSYEQYF.

The chain links TRBV18 to TRBJ1-5. CDR1 is KGHSH, CDR2 LQKENI, per germline. CDR3 size: 16 residues. CDR3 amino acids: CASSSGGNEGNQPQHF.

The gene calls are TRBV4-1 and TRBJ2-7; the TCRdb call, TRBD2, lacks DNA for checking. The CDR3 is made up of 16 amino acids. The germline gives CDR1 MGHRA, CDR2 YSYEKL. CDR3 loop: CASSQVRASGGYEQYF.

The chain is built from TRBV5-1 and TRBJ1-1; TCRdb reports TRBD1, a call that lacks DNA to check it against. Germline V CDR1 and CDR2: SGHRS, YFSETQ. There are 14 residues in the CDR3. The CDR3 reads CASSQLQGGTEAFF.

The chain links TRBV11-2 to TRBJ1-6. The CDR3 consists of 15 residues. CDR1 and CDR2 (germline): SGHAT, FQNNGV. This CDR3 is CASSLKNSYNSPLHF.

CDR3 in amino acids: CSALLASSTDTQYF. The chain recombines TRBV20-1 with TRBJ2-3; the TCRdb D gene call, TRBD2, has no DNA to confirm it. The CDR3 is made up of 14 amino acids. CDR1 and CDR2 from the germline V gene are DFQATT and SNEGSKA (reference sequence).

Here the CDR3 reads CASSPAGSGDTQYF. The rearrangement uses TRBV12-3 or TRBV12-4 and TRBJ2-3; TCRdb names TRBD2, which stays unverified in the absence of DNA. The CDR3 is 14 amino acids.

The J gene is TRBJ2-7, the V gene TRBV5-1; TCRdb picks TRBD1, but there is no DNA to check that call. Germline loops: CDR1 SGHRS, CDR2 YFSETQ. This CDR3 comprises 15 residues. The CDR3 here is CASSLRVVGPQVQYF.

This sequence joins TRBV7-7 and TRBJ2-2; TCRdb names TRBD1, which stays unverified in the absence of DNA. Germline V gene data show CDR1 as SSHAT and CDR2 as FNYEAQ (reference sequence). This CDR3 has 18 amino acids. The CDR3 reads CASSRTGPGGRVTGELFF.